Shown below are 5 T cell receptor beta chains from a single sample sequenced in a study of blood T cell repertoires in COVID-19. Measured with immunoSEQ multiplex PCR; TCRdb has only the in-frame clones, and not every one. Of 100,000 to 150,000 clones listed, around nine tenths are singletons. The sequenced sample was peripheral blood. The receptor source for this set is a woman older than 75 with acute or convalescent COVID-19.

The chain recombines TRBV28 with TRBJ1-3, with TRBD1 matching 10 bases. V lost 2 bases and J lost 4; bases outside the gene matches: 5. The CDR3 length is 16 residues. Germline CDR1 reads MDHEN; CDR2 reads SYDVKM. The CDR3 DNA reads TGTGCCAGCAGTTTAGGGGGACAGGGGTTGGGAAACACCATATATTTT. Its protein is CASSLGGQGLGNTIYF.

The gene calls are TRBV5-1 and TRBJ1-1; D gene uncertain. Germline-derived CDR1 and CDR2 are SGHRS and YFSETQ. The length of the CDR3 is 14 residues. Trimming took off 0 bases at V and 1 base at J, with 7 bases between the two ends. Here the CDR3 reads CASSLVFRNTEAFF. CDR3 coding DNA: TGCGCCAGCAGCTTGGTTTTTCGGAACACTGAAGCTTTCTTT.

This clone was detected once. The junction and the germline gene differ at one end; a read error may be behind it. J is TRBJ1-5 and V is TRBV7-9; D gene ambiguous. The length of the CDR3 is 15 residues. Germline CDR1 SEHNR, CDR2 FQNEAQ (reference sequence). The CDR3 protein is CASSVAGSTNQPQHF. The CDR3 nucleotides are TGTGCCAGCAGCGTAGCCGGGTCAACGAATCAGCCCCAGCATTTT. The full variable domain, in which reference TRBV7-9 and TRBJ1-5 provide the parts outside the CDR3, is DTGVSQNPRHKITKRGQNVTFRCDPISEHNRLYWYRQTLGQGPEFLTYFQNEAQLEKSRLLSDRFSAERPKGSFSTLEIQRTEQGDSAMYLCASSVAGSTNQPQHFGDGTRLSIL.

This clone was recorded a few times. This chain links TRBV28 with TRBJ1-5; the match to TRBD1 covers 9 bases. This CDR3 is 14 amino acids long. The ends lost 5 bases at V and 6 bases at J; junction bases unmatched: 5. Looked up from germline, CDR1 is MDHEN and CDR2 is SYDVKM. CDR3 in DNA: TGTGCCAGCAGTCCAACAGGGGGCACTCAGCCCCAGCATTTT. This codes for CASSPTGGTQPQHF.

Only a few counts were recorded for this clone. The chain recombines TRBV5-6 with TRBJ1-1; D is possibly TRBD1 (6 bases). The CDR3 sequence is 13 residues long. Trimming took 2 bases from V and 8 from J, leaving 13 bases between them. Germline CDR1 and CDR2: SGHDT and YYEEEE. The CDR3 sequence: CASSFQRQGEAFF. DNA of the CDR3: TGTGCCAGCAGCTTTCAAAGGCAGGGGGAAGCTTTCTTT.